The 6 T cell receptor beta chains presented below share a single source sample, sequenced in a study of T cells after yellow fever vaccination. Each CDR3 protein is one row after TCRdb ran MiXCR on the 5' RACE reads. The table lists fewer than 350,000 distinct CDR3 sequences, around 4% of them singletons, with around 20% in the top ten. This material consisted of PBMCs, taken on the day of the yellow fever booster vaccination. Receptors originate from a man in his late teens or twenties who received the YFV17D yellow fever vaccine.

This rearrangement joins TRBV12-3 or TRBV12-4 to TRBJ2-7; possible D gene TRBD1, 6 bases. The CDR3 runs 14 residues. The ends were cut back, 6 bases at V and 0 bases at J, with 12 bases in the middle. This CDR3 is CASSPDRSSYEQYF. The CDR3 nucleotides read TGTGCCAGCAGCCCGGACAGAAGCTCCTACGAGCAGTACTTC.

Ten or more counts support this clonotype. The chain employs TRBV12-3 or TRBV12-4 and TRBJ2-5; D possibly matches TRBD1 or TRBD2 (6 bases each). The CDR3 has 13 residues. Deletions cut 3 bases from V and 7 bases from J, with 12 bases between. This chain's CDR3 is CASSFQEGGTQYF. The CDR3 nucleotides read TGTGCCAGCAGTTTCCAGGAGGGGGGGACCCAGTACTTC.

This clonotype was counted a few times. For the CDR3, the DNA is TGTGCCGGCGGGACGCGGGCCTTTGTCGAGCAGTACTTC. Its translation is CAGGTRAFVEQYF. V is TRBV6-1 and J is TRBJ2-7, with a tentative D call TRBD2 (6 bases). V lost 11 bases, J lost 6 bases, and 20 bases lay in between. Germline CDR1 reads MNHNS; CDR2 reads SASEGT. This CDR3 is 13 amino acids long.

CDR3 in amino acids: CASSLLAYTQYF. DNA for the CDR3: TGTGCCAGCAGTCTTCTAGCATATACGCAGTATTTT. This chain connects TRBV6-2 or TRBV6-3 to TRBJ2-3; TRBD2 is a possible D gene (5 bases). The V gene lost 5 bases and the J gene lost 7 bases, with 10 bases spanning the gap. The CDR3 is 12 amino acids. From germline, CDR1 is MNHEY and CDR2 SVGEGT.

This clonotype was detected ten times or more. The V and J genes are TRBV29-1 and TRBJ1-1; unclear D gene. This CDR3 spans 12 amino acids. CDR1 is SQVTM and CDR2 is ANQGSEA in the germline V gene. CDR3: CTARLMNTEAFF. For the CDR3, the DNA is TGCACCGCCCGGCTCATGAACACTGAAGCTTTCTTT.

CDR3 amino acids: CASSLGHPNSNQPQHF. The CDR3 nucleotides read TGTGCCAGCAGCTTGGGTCACCCGAACAGCAATCAGCCCCAGCATTTT. The J gene is TRBJ1-5, the V gene TRBV5-5; the D is unclear. Trimming took 0 bases from V and 1 from J, leaving 11 bases between them. Germline-derived CDR1 and CDR2 are SGHKS and YYEKEE (reference sequence). CDR3 length: 16 amino acids.